These 19 T cell receptor beta chains were sequenced from one sample in a study of cytomegalovirus exposure and HLA in healthy donors. In the PCR, 60 Vbeta and 13 Jbeta primers were used. The method was immunoSEQ multiplex PCR; TCRdb's version includes in-frame clones alone and lacks a portion of them. The sample gives approximately 270,000 clones, over 70% of which show up once; roughly 0.31% is in the top ten. Sequencing input: PBMCs. All receptors derive from a girl aged 2 to 10 in good health and CMV-seronegative.

This clone occurred a few times. The V gene is TRBV7-9, the J gene TRBJ1-1; possible D gene TRBD1, 6 bases. V gave up 7 bases and J gave up 1 base, with 13 bases separating them. CDR1 is SEHNR and CDR2 is FQNEAQ in the germline V gene (reference sequence). CDR3 length: 14 amino acids. The CDR3 loop reads CASTYTQGNTEAFF. CDR3 sequence (DNA): TGTGCCAGCACCTATACACAGGGGAACACTGAAGCTTTCTTT.

Notes on this clone: Other DNA sequences in this specimen translate into the identical CDR3. The chain uses TRBV15 and TRBJ1-1; D possibly corresponds to TRBD1 (6 bases). The CDR3 has 14 residues. V shed 3 bases and J shed 1 base, with 9 bases lying between them. Germline V lookup: CDR1 LNHNV, CDR2 YYDKDF (reference sequence). CDR3 sequence (DNA): TGTGCCACCAGCAGGAACAGGGAGAACACTGAAGCTTTCTTT. Protein product: CATSRNRENTEAFF.

The chain has TRBV30 and TRBJ2-1; D unresolved. Germline assignment: CDR1 GTSNPN and CDR2 SVGIG (reference sequence). V was clipped by 1 base and J by 6 bases, with 7 bases between them. The CDR3 is 12 residues long. The CDR3 coding sequence is TGTGCCTGGAGTGAAATAGTCAATGAGCAGTTCTTC. This gives the protein CAWSEIVNEQFF.

This chain links TRBV19 with TRBJ1-2, with D unclear. Per germline, CDR1 LNHDA and CDR2 SQIVND (reference sequence). The CDR3 loop spans 13 amino acids. V dropped 5 bases and J dropped 4 bases, with 11 bases sitting between them. CDR3 in amino acids: CASSRDTLYGYTF. The CDR3 coding sequence is TGTGCCAGTAGTCGCGATACCCTCTATGGCTACACCTTC.

In the case of this clone: A junction end diverges from the germline sequence, so it may reflect a read error. V gene TRBV4-2 combines with J gene TRBJ2-3; D may be TRBD1 (5 bases). CDR1 is LGHNA, CDR2 YNFKEQ, per germline. The CDR3 spans 13 residues. CDR3 sequence: CAGSPPRQLTQYF. As DNA, the CDR3 is TGTGCCGGCAGCCCCCCCCGACAGTTAACGCAGTATTTT.

CDR3 region: CASSLGRMLRGKLTDTQYF. The CDR3 DNA is TGTGCCAGCAGCTTAGGGCGAATGCTCAGGGGAAAACTTACAGATACGCAGTATTTT. The rearrangement uses TRBV7-6 and TRBJ2-3; a possible D gene is TRBD1 (6 bases). Trimming took off 1 base at V and 3 bases at J, with 23 bases between the two ends. This CDR3 region has 19 residues. The germline gives CDR1 SGHVS, CDR2 FNYEAQ.

This chain uses TRBV10-3 with TRBJ2-5; 7 nucleotides line up with TRBD2. Losses at the gene ends were 2 bases for V and 0 bases for J; bases not matched to a gene: 9. CDR3 length: 17 residues. The germline gives CDR1 ENHRY, CDR2 SYGVKD. The CDR3 sequence: CAISEKRDPTYQETQYF. The CDR3 coding sequence is TGTGCCATCAGTGAGAAGCGGGACCCGACGTACCAAGAGACCCAGTACTTC.

This clone was counted between two and nine times. This rearrangement joins TRBV19 to TRBJ2-7; a possible D gene is TRBD1 (6 bases). Per germline, CDR1 LNHDA and CDR2 SQIVND (reference sequence). V lost 6 bases, J lost 3 bases, and 15 bases lay in between. The CDR3 runs to 14 residues. In DNA form, the CDR3 reads TGTGCCAGTAGGCCCGGAACAGGGCTCTACGAGCAGTACTTC. Amino acids: CASRPGTGLYEQYF.

The chain has TRBV6-6 and TRBJ2-7, with D unresolved. The CDR3 loop spans 12 amino acids. The germline V and J ends were trimmed by 0 bases and 4 bases, with 4 bases remaining between them. In germline, CDR1 is MNHNY, CDR2 SVGAGI (reference sequence). The CDR3 DNA is TGTGCCAGCAGTTACTCCCGTTACGAGCAGTACTTC. This sequence encodes CASSYSRYEQYF.

This clone was found once. V is TRBV28 and J is TRBJ2-5, with D possibly TRBD1 on 6 matching bases. Trimming shortened V by 6 bases and J by 1 base, and 18 bases separated the two germline ends. There are 16 residues in the CDR3. Germline V gene lookup returns CDR1 MDHEN and CDR2 SYDVKM. The CDR3 here is CASSRVGASGQETQYF. DNA for the CDR3: TGTGCCAGCAGCCGTGTGGGGGCCTCGGGCCAAGAGACCCAGTACTTC.

This clone has just one count. The rearrangement joins TRBV18 to TRBJ1-1; D is possibly TRBD1 (5 bases). The germline V and J ends were trimmed by 6 bases and 1 base, with 12 bases remaining between them. Germline CDR1 and CDR2: KGHSH and LQKENI. The CDR3 runs 14 residues. This chain's CDR3 is CASSPGRGNTEAFF. The DNA for the CDR3 is TGTGCCAGCTCGCCAGGGAGGGGGAACACTGAAGCTTTCTTT.

This chain connects TRBV27 to TRBJ1-3; 8 bases match TRBD1. V dropped 8 bases and J dropped 3; count of bases not matched to a gene: 9. The length of the CDR3 is 15 residues. Germline CDR1 MNHEY, CDR2 SMNVEV (reference sequence). CDR3 in amino acids: CASALTGVGGNTIYF. The CDR3 DNA reads TGTGCCAGCGCATTGACAGGGGTCGGTGGAAACACCATATATTTT.

The rearrangement uses TRBV5-6 and TRBJ2-1; 10 bases map to TRBD1. The CDR3 is made up of 18 amino acids. The V gene's germline CDR1 is SGHDT and CDR2 YYEEEE. V gave up 4 bases and J gave up 4 bases; unmatched junction bases: 14. The CDR3 DNA is TGTGCCAGCAGCCCAAGACCCGACCGGGACAGGGGATACAATGAGCAGTTCTTC. Translation: CASSPRPDRDRGYNEQFF.

The chain joins TRBV9 to TRBJ1-2; D unresolved. Germline CDR1 reads SGDLS; CDR2 reads YYNGEE. This CDR3 region has 16 residues. The V end was cut by 3 bases, the J end by 0 bases, with 15 bases between. This CDR3 is CASSAGPDPANYGYTF. Here the CDR3 DNA reads TGTGCCAGCAGCGCAGGCCCCGACCCCGCTAACTATGGCTACACCTTC. The complete variable domain, with remaining parts taken from reference TRBV9 and TRBJ1-2, reads DSGVTQTPKHLITATGQRVTLRCSPRSGDLSVYWYQQSLDQGLQFLIQYYNGEERAKGNILERFSAQQFPDLHSELNLSSLELGDSALYFCASSAGPDPANYGYTFGSGTRLTVV.

The chain joins TRBV6-1 to TRBJ2-3, with 13 bases lining up with TRBD2. Per the germline V gene, CDR1 is MNHNS and CDR2 is SASEGT. Trimming took 0 bases from V and 5 from J; bases not matched to a gene: 2. The CDR3 contains 16 residues. As DNA, the CDR3 is TGTGCCAGCAGTGAAGCATGGACTAGCGGGGGAGATACGCAGTATTTT. Residues: CASSEAWTSGGDTQYF.

Notes on this clone: Since no conserved phenylalanine or tryptophan closes the CDR3, a read error is the likely cause. Because the CDR3's place on the DNA is in doubt, the DNA is left out and the CDR3 is given as listed by TCRdb. The V gene is TRBV30, the J gene TRBJ2-7; whether TRBD1, the table's D call, matches the DNA was not checked. CDR1 is GTSNPN and CDR2 is SVGIG in the germline V gene (reference sequence). A total of 14 residues make up the CDR3, ends included. The CDR3: CAWSVGDRRSPIVL.

The rearrangement uses TRBV5-1 and TRBJ1-1, with D maybe TRBD1 (5 bases). Per germline, CDR1 SGHRS and CDR2 YFSETQ. V dropped 4 bases and J dropped 6 bases, with 16 bases sitting between them. The CDR3 spans 14 residues. CDR3 DNA sequence: TGCGCCAGCAGCGGGACTTTTGGGGAGGCTGAAGCTTTCTTT. It specifies CASSGTFGEAEAFF.

In regard to this clone: The germline gene is not matched at one end of the junction; a read error may be the cause. This chain joins TRBV2 and TRBJ2-1; 7 bases match TRBD2. The CDR3 is 12 residues long. CDR1 is SNHLY and CDR2 is FYNNEI in the germline V gene. In nucleotides, the CDR3 is TGTGCCGGCAGCATTGGGGGGGGTGAGCAGTTCTTC. Residues: CAGSIGGGEQFF.

The genes are TRBV20-1 and TRBJ1-1; D gene uncertain. Trimming shortened V by 1 base and J by 10 bases, and 7 bases separated the two germline ends. Germline CDR1 and CDR2: DFQATT and SNEGSKA (reference sequence). The CDR3 totals 10 residues. CDR3 nucleotides: TGCAGTGCTAGAGCGGCGGTAGCTTTCTTT. Its translation is CSARAAVAFF.